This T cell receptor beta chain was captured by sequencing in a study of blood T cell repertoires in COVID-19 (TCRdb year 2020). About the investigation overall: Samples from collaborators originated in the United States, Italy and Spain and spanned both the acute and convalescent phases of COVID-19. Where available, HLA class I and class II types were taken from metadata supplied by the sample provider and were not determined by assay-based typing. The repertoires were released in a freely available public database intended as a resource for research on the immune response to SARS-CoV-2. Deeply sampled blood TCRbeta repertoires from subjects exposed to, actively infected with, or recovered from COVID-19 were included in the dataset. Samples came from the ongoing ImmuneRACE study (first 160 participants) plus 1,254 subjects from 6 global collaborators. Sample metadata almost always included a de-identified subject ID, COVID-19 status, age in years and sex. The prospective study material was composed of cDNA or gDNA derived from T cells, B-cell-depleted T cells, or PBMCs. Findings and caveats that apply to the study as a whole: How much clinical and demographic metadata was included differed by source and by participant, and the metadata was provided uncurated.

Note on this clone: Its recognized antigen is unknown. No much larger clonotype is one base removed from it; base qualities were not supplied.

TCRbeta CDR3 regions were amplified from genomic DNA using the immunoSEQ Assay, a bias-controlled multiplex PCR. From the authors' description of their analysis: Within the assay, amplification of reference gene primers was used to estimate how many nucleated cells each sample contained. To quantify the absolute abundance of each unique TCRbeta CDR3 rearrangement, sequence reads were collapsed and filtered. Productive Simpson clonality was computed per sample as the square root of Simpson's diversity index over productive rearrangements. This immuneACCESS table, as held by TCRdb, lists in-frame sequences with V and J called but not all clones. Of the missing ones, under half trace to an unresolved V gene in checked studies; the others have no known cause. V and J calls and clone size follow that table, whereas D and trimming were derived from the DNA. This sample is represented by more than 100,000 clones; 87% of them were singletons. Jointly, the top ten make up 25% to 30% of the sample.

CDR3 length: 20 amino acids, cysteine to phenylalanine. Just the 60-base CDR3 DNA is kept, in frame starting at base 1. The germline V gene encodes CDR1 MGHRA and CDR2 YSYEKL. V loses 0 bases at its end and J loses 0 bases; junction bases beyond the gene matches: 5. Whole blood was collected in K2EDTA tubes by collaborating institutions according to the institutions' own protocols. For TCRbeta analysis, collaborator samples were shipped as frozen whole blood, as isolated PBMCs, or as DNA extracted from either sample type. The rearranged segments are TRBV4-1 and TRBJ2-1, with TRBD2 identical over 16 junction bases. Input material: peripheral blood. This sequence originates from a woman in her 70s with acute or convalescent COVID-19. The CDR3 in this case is CASSQEGTSGGAFSYNEQFF. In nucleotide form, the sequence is TGCGCCAGCAGCCAAGAGGGGACTAGCGGGGGGGCCTTCTCCTACAATGAGCAGTTCTTC.